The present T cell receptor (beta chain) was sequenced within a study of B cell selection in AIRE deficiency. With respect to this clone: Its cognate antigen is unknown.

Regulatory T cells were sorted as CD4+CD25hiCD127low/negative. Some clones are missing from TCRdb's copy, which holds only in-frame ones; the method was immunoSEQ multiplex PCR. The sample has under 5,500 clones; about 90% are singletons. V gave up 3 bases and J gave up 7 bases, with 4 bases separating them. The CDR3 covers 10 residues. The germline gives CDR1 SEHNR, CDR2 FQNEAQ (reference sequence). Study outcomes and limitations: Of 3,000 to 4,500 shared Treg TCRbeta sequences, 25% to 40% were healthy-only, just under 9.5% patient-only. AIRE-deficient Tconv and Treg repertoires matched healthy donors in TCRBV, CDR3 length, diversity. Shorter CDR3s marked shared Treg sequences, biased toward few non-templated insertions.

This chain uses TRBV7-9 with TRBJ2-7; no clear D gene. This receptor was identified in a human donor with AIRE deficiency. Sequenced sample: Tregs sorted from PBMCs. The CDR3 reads CASSFVEQYF. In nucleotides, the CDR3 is TGTGCCAGCAGCTTTGTTGAGCAGTACTTC.